This passage covers 31 T cell receptor beta chains from one sample sequenced in a study of early T cells in non-severe SARS-CoV-2 infection. TCRdb itself ran the 5' RACE reads through MiXCR, one entry per CDR3 protein. The repertoire includes 75,000 to 100,000 distinct CDR3 sequences, roughly 14% of them detected once, and around 0.5% sits in the top ten. The sample taken for sequencing was whole blood. Every receptor here comes from an adult who was a healthcare worker with PCR-confirmed SARS-CoV-2 infection or an uninfected control (not recorded which).

The rearrangement joins TRBV10-1 to TRBJ2-5; D gene unclear. V lost 6 bases and J lost 2, with 25 bases in between. From germline, CDR1 is WNHNN and CDR2 SYGVQD (reference sequence). CDR3 size: 18 residues. CDR3 bases: TGCGCCAGCAGATCATACTACTTCTTGGCGGAGATACAAGAGACCCAGTACTTC. Translating it yields CASRSYYFLAEIQETQYF.

This sequence joins TRBV20-1 and TRBJ1-5; TRBD1 matches at 10 bases. Looked up from germline, CDR1 is DFQATT and CDR2 is SNEGSKA (reference sequence). There are 13 residues in the CDR3. With V trimmed by 5 bases and J by 5 bases, 3 bases remained unmatched. CDR3 sequence reads: CSAQTGGDQPQHF. CDR3 in DNA: TGCAGTGCTCAGACAGGGGGCGATCAGCCCCAGCATTTT.

Ten or more counts support this clonotype. CDR3 DNA: TGTGCCAGCAATGGGACAGGGGGCGCGTATGGCTACACCTTC. Translated: CASNGTGGAYGYTF. The rearrangement joins TRBV6-5 to TRBJ1-2; TRBD1 aligns across 12 bases. Trimming took 7 bases from V and 5 from J; bases not matched to a gene: 5. Looked up from germline, CDR1 is MNHEY and CDR2 is SVGAGI. CDR3 length equals 14 residues.

In its sample, this clonotype was seen a few times. This rearrangement joins TRBV20-1 to TRBJ2-1; TRBD2 matches 10 bases. This CDR3 contains 13 residues. The V gene's germline CDR1 is DFQATT and CDR2 SNEGSKA (reference sequence). The CDR3 sequence is CTIAGGQSNEQFF. Here the CDR3 DNA reads TGCACCATAGCGGGGGGCCAGTCCAATGAGCAGTTCTTC.

This clonotype showed up just a few times. This sequence joins TRBV7-9 and TRBJ2-5; TRBD1 might be the D (5 bases). The CDR3 spans 12 residues. Deletions cut 7 bases from V and 2 bases from J, with 8 bases between. The germline gives CDR1 SEHNR, CDR2 FQNEAQ (reference sequence). Here the CDR3 DNA reads TGTGCCAGCACCCCAGGGCAAGAGACCCAGTACTTC. It is translated as CASTPGQETQYF. Supplemented by reference TRBV7-9 and TRBJ2-5, the full variable domain reads DTGVSQNPRHKITKRGQNVTFRCDPISEHNRLYWYRQTLGQGPEFLTYFQNEAQLEKSRLLSDRFSAERPKGSFSTLEIQRTEQGDSAMYLCASTPGQETQYFGPGTRLLVL.

This clonotype appeared a few times. V usage is TRBV6-2 or TRBV6-3 and J usage is TRBJ2-6, with 11 bases matching TRBD1. CDR3 length: 20 residues. Looked up from germline, CDR1 is MNHEY and CDR2 is SVGEGT. Trimming cost V 6 bases and J 0 bases; bases outside gene matches: 13. CDR3 bases: TGTGCCAGCAGGACCGATCCGGACAGGGGGCCTCTCTCTGGGGCCAACGTCCTGACTTTC. Translating it yields CASRTDPDRGPLSGANVLTF.

In its sample, this clonotype was seen a few times. This chain connects TRBV19 to TRBJ2-1, with TRBD1 matching over 8 bases. J was trimmed by 5 bases and V by 7 bases; bases with no gene match: 7. In germline, CDR1 is LNHDA, CDR2 SQIVND (reference sequence). There are 14 residues in the CDR3. CDR3 in amino acids: CASMRQGRNNEQFF. The CDR3 region has the DNA TGTGCCAGTATGAGACAGGGGCGAAACAATGAGCAGTTCTTC.

This clonotype was seen a few times. J is TRBJ1-6 and V is TRBV12-3 or TRBV12-4; the match to TRBD1 covers 9 bases. There are 16 residues in the CDR3. The V gene end was trimmed by 5 bases and the J gene end by 7 bases; junction bases not matched to a gene: 9. CDR3 region: CASSLTGGWGNSPLHF. In DNA form, the CDR3 reads TGTGCCAGCAGTCTAACAGGGGGCTGGGGCAATTCACCCCTCCACTTT.

The rearrangement joins TRBV2 to TRBJ1-2, with 8 nucleotides matching TRBD1. Germline lookup yields CDR1 SNHLY and CDR2 FYNNEI. After removal of 5 bases from V and 4 bases from J, the junction contained 6 bases not matched to a gene. CDR3 length equals 14 residues. CDR3 sequence (DNA): TGTGCCAGCAGTTCCGGACAGGGATCCTATGGCTACACCTTC. Protein product: CASSSGQGSYGYTF.

V gene TRBV5-1 combines with J gene TRBJ1-5, with D uncertain. The germline V gene encodes CDR1 SGHRS and CDR2 YFSETQ. The V end lost 4 bases, the J end lost 8 bases, and 13 bases lay between the germline ends. The CDR3 totals 13 residues. The CDR3 DNA reads TGCGCCAGCAGCCCGGCCCCCGGGGAGCCCCAGCATTTT. Translating gives CASSPAPGEPQHF.

The chain employs TRBV29-1 and TRBJ1-1; D call uncertain. This CDR3 contains 12 residues. Germline V gene sequence: CDR1 SQVTM, CDR2 ANQGSEA. Trimming cost V 4 bases and J 1 base, with 7 bases left between them. CDR3 sequence (DNA): TGCAGCGTTGGGCGGTCGAACACTGAAGCTTTCTTT. Protein sequence: CSVGRSNTEAFF.

This chain links TRBV2 with TRBJ1-6; D ambiguous. Germline loops: CDR1 SNHLY, CDR2 FYNNEI. The CDR3 extends over 13 amino acids. V was pared by 11 bases and J by 8 bases, with 16 bases between. The CDR3, as DNA: TGTGCCGGACCTTCGGGTCAGGATTCACCCCTCCACTTT. This codes for CAGPSGQDSPLHF. The full variable domain, its missing parts supplied by reference TRBV2 and TRBJ1-6, is EPEVTQTPSHQVTQMGQEVILRCVPISNHLYFYWYRQILGQKVEFLVSFYNNEISEKSEIFDDQFSVERPDGSNFTLKIRSTKLEDSAMYFCAGPSGQDSPLHFGNGTRLTVT.

This chain connects TRBV7-9 to TRBJ2-1, with TRBD2 as a possible D gene (5 bases). The germline V gene has CDR1 SEHNR and CDR2 FQNEAQ (reference sequence). There are 14 residues in the CDR3. The V end lost 6 bases, the J end lost 0 bases, and 9 bases lay between the germline ends. This CDR3 reads CASRRGSSYNEQFF. CDR3 nucleotide sequence: TGTGCCAGCAGGAGAGGGAGCTCCTACAATGAGCAGTTCTTC. The full variable domain, rest sourced from reference TRBV7-9 and TRBJ2-1, is DTGVSQNPRHKITKRGQNVTFRCDPISEHNRLYWYRQTLGQGPEFLTYFQNEAQLEKSRLLSDRFSAERPKGSFSTLEIQRTEQGDSAMYLCASRRGSSYNEQFFGPGTRLTVL.

The V call is TRBV4-1, the J call TRBJ2-1; D gene ambiguous. The CDR3 is 12 residues long. Between the trimmed V and J ends, which lost 3 bases and 7 bases, there was a span of 7 bases. Germline values: CDR1 MGHRA, CDR2 YSYEKL. The CDR3 here is CASSHGVNEQFF. As DNA, the CDR3 is TGCGCCAGCAGCCATGGGGTAAATGAGCAGTTCTTC.

This clonotype was observed a handful of times. The chain is built from TRBV30 and TRBJ1-1; 10 positions match TRBD1. The V and J ends lost 0 bases and 2 bases, in that order; junction bases with no gene match: 12. The CDR3 length is 18 residues. Germline CDR1 GTSNPN, CDR2 SVGIG (reference sequence). The CDR3 spells CAWSVPGAGQGLNTEAFF. Here the CDR3 DNA reads TGTGCCTGGAGTGTACCGGGGGCGGGACAGGGGCTTAACACTGAAGCTTTCTTT.

This clonotype was counted only a few times. DNA of the CDR3: TGTGCCATCAGTCAGGGGGCTGGAAACACCATATATTTT. Its translation is CAISQGAGNTIYF. V is TRBV10-3 and J is TRBJ1-3, with TRBD1 matching 7 bases. This CDR3 is built from 13 residues. CDR1 is ENHRY, CDR2 SYGVKD, per germline. V trimming: 5 bases; J trimming: 2 bases; junction bases outside the gene matches: 0.

This sequence joins TRBV9 and TRBJ2-2; 7 bases are shared with TRBD2. V was clipped by 7 bases and J by 0 bases; unmatched bases: 6. The CDR3 covers 15 residues. Germline V gene sequence: CDR1 SGDLS, CDR2 YYNGEE. The CDR3 DNA follows: TGTGCCAGCGGGAGGGGACCCACGAACACCGGGGAGCTGTTTTTT. Its protein product is CASGRGPTNTGELFF.

This clonotype was observed a single time. CDR3 region: CSVGQTGELFF. CDR3 DNA: TGCAGCGTGGGTCAAACCGGGGAGCTGTTTTTT. The rearrangement links TRBV29-1 to TRBJ2-2; D call uncertain. In germline, CDR1 is SQVTM, CDR2 ANQGSEA. CDR3 length: 11 amino acids. Deletions cut 6 bases from V and 5 bases from J, with 7 bases between.

The V and J genes are TRBV11-2 and TRBJ1-4; no reliable D call. This CDR3 has 14 residues. Trimming cost V 1 base and J 4 bases, with 7 bases left between them. Germline loops: CDR1 SGHAT, CDR2 FQNNGV. For the CDR3, the DNA is TGTGCCAGCAGCTTAGGGCGGCTTAATGAAAAACTGTTTTTT. Translation: CASSLGRLNEKLFF. Full variable domain (remainder filled in from reference TRBV11-2 and TRBJ1-4): EAGVAQSPRYKIIEKRQSVAFWCNPISGHATLYWYQQILGQGPKLLIQFQNNGVVDDSQLPKDRFSAERLKGVDSTLKIQPAKLEDSAVYLCASSLGRLNEKLFFGSGTQLSVL.

This clonotype was recorded a few times. The rearrangement joins TRBV7-2 to TRBJ2-3, with 10 bases identical to TRBD2. Germline V lookup: CDR1 SGHTA, CDR2 FQGNSA. Trimming took 1 base from V and 5 from J; bases not matched to a gene: 12. This CDR3 comprises 18 residues. Written as DNA, the CDR3 is TGTGCCAGCAGCTTAGGCATGCAGGGGCTAGCGGGGGAAGATACGCAGTATTTT. Encoded protein: CASSLGMQGLAGEDTQYF.

In its sample, this clonotype was seen a few times. This rearrangement joins TRBV20-1 to TRBJ1-3, with D unresolved. V dropped 6 bases and J dropped 0 bases, with 15 bases sitting between them. The CDR3 runs 15 residues. The germline gives CDR1 DFQATT, CDR2 SNEGSKA (reference sequence). The CDR3 DNA follows: TGCAGTGCCCTGCCCCAGATCTTCTCTGGAAACACCATATATTTT. Translation gives CSALPQIFSGNTIYF.

There are a few counts of this clonotype. The CDR3 region has the DNA TGTGCCAGCAGTTTAACAGGGGGCTCTCGAGCTTTCTTT. Encoded protein: CASSLTGGSRAFF. The chain links TRBV12-3 or TRBV12-4 to TRBJ1-1, with 9 nucleotides matching TRBD1. The CDR3 is 13 residues long. V lost 2 bases, J lost 10 bases, and 5 bases stayed unmatched.

This clonotype has just a few counts. The V and J genes are TRBV10-3 and TRBJ2-3; no clear D. With 8 bases removed from V and 1 base from J, the gap between germline ends came to 10 bases. Germline loops: CDR1 ENHRY, CDR2 SYGVKD. The CDR3 has 13 amino acids. In DNA, the CDR3 is TGTGCCATCCGCAACGAGGGCACAGATACGCAGTATTTT. Translation gives CAIRNEGTDTQYF.

This clonotype was recorded a few times. The chain employs TRBV7-9 and TRBJ1-2; weak D call: TRBD1 (5 bases). V was cut by 5 bases and J by 6 bases, with 25 bases left in between. This CDR3 comprises 17 residues. Germline V lookup: CDR1 SEHNR, CDR2 FQNEAQ (reference sequence). CDR3 bases: TGTGCCAGCAGCCCCTTGACGGGGCCCAAGGACACGGATGGCTACACCTTC. This encodes CASSPLTGPKDTDGYTF.

This clonotype was found many times. This CDR3 is CAISDTGQPEAFF. The CDR3 nucleotides are TGTGCCATCAGTGATACGGGACAGCCTGAAGCTTTCTTT. This chain uses TRBV10-3 with TRBJ1-1, with 7 bases aligning to TRBD1. This CDR3 comprises 13 residues. Germline V gene lookup returns CDR1 ENHRY and CDR2 SYGVKD. The junction had 4 bases not matched to a gene; V was cut back by 3 bases and J by 6 bases.

The sample holds a few counts of this clonotype. V gene TRBV9 combines with J gene TRBJ2-3; 8 nucleotides agree with TRBD2. Germline CDR1 SGDLS, CDR2 YYNGEE. After removal of 0 bases from V and 12 bases from J, the junction contained 6 bases not matched to a gene. The CDR3 runs 13 residues. CDR3 sequence: CASSVEGTRIQYF. In DNA form, the CDR3 reads TGTGCCAGCAGCGTAGAGGGGACTAGGATTCAGTATTTT.

The gene calls are TRBV7-3 and TRBJ1-6; no clear D. Germline V gives CDR1 SGHTA, CDR2 FQGTGA. With 3 bases removed from V and 9 bases from J, the gap between germline ends came to 12 bases. CDR3 size: 14 residues. This CDR3 is CASSFGIGVSPLHF. In nucleotides, the CDR3 is TGTGCCAGCAGCTTTGGCATCGGGGTTTCACCCCTCCACTTT.

This clonotype turned up a few times. V gene TRBV6-6 combines with J gene TRBJ2-7; 8 nucleotides agree with TRBD1. The germline CDR1 and CDR2 sequences are MNHNY and SVGAGI (reference sequence). Trimming removed 6 bases from V and 6 bases from J; junction bases left unmatched: 10. This CDR3 is 14 amino acids long. This CDR3 is CASSPQRQGSEQYV. CDR3 bases: TGTGCCAGCAGCCCCCAGAGACAGGGGAGCGAGCAGTACGTC.

This clonotype was counted a few times. This chain connects TRBV11-2 to TRBJ1-3, with TRBD1 as a possible D gene (5 bases). This CDR3 has 15 amino acids. Germline V CDR1 and CDR2: SGHAT, FQNNGV. V was cut by 5 bases and J by 1 base, with 12 bases left in between. This CDR3 reads CASSITGLSGNTIYF. The CDR3 nucleotides are TGTGCCAGCAGCATTACAGGTCTTTCTGGAAACACCATATATTTT. Based on the CDR3 plus reference TRBV11-2 and TRBJ1-3, the full variable domain is EAGVAQSPRYKIIEKRQSVAFWCNPISGHATLYWYQQILGQGPKLLIQFQNNGVVDDSQLPKDRFSAERLKGVDSTLKIQPAKLEDSAVYLCASSITGLSGNTIYFGEGSWLTVV.

The table lists this clonotype with a few counts. This sequence joins TRBV7-2 and TRBJ2-5; 9 bases line up with TRBD2. The trim removed 5 bases at V and 2 bases at J, leaving 6 bases unmatched. The CDR3 totals 15 residues. The germline gives CDR1 SGHTA, CDR2 FQGNSA. The chain's CDR3 is CASSPSSGVQETQYF. In DNA form, the CDR3 reads TGTGCCAGCAGCCCATCTAGCGGGGTACAAGAGACCCAGTACTTC.

The table lists this clonotype with a few counts. V is TRBV7-3 and J is TRBJ1-1; perhaps TRBD1 as D (5 bases). The CDR3 spans 14 residues. Germline CDR1 reads SGHTA; CDR2 reads FQGTGA. Trimming cost V 5 bases and J 5 bases, with 15 bases left between them. Here the CDR3 reads CASSMALGGTEAFF. The CDR3 DNA is TGTGCCAGCAGCATGGCCCTGGGGGGGACTGAAGCTTTCTTT.